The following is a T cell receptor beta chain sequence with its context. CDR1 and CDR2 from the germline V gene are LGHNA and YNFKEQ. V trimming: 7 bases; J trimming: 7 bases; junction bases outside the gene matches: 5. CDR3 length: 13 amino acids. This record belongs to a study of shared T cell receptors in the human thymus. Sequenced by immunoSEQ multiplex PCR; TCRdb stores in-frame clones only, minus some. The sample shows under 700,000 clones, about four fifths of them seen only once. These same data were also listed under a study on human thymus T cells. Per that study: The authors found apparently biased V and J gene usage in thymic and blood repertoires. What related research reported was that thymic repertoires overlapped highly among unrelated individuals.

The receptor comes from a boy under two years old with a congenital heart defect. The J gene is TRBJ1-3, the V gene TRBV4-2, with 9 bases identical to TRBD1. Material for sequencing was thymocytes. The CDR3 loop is CASKDRGGNTIYF. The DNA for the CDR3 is TGTGCCAGCAAAGACAGGGGGGGGAACACCATATATTTT.